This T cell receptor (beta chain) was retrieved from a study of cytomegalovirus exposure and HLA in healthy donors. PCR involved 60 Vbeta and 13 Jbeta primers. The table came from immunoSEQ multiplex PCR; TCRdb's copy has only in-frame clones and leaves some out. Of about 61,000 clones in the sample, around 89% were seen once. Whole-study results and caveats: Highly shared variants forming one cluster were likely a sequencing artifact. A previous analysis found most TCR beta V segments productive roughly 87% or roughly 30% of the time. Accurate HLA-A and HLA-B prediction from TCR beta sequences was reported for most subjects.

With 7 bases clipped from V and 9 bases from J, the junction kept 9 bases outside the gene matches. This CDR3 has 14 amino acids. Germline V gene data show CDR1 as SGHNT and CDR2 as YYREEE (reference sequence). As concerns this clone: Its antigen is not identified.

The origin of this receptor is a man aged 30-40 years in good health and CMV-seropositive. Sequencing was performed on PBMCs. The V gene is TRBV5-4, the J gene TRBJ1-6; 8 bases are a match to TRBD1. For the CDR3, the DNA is TGTGCCAGCCGACAGGGGAAGGGTGGTTCACCCCTCCACTTT. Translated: CASRQGKGGSPLHF. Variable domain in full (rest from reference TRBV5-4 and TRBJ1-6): ETGVTQSPTHLIKTRGQQVTLRCSSQSGHNTVSWYQQALGQGPQFIFQYYREEENGRGNFPPRFSGLQFPNYSSELNVNALELDDSALYLCASRQGKGGSPLHFGNGTRLTVT.